The present T cell receptor (beta chain) was sequenced within a study of T cell responses to AZD1222 COVID-19 vaccine. The method was immunoSEQ multiplex PCR; TCRdb's version includes in-frame clones alone and lacks a portion of them. Altogether more than 100,000 clones are present, just over 90% being singletons, with the ten largest covering 5%. This clone was recorded only once. This CDR3 has 14 amino acids. Germline V gene sequence: CDR1 SGHTA, CDR2 FQGNSA. Trimming removed 4 bases at V and 9 bases at J, with 16 bases between. The V gene is TRBV7-2, the J gene TRBJ2-1; D is unclear. The specimen comprised peripheral blood, sampled 28 days after the second AZD1222 dose. The receptor was derived from an adult who received the AZD1222 COVID-19 vaccine. The CDR3 sequence is CASSSTLIQGEQFF. In DNA form, the CDR3 reads TGTGCCAGCAGCTCCACTTTGATACAAGGTGAGCAGTTCTTC.